This record covers a single T cell receptor beta chain. This specimen belongs to a study of blood T cell repertoires in COVID-19. In the study overall: Collection of acute and convalescent COVID-19 samples took place in the United States, Italy and Spain. T cells, B-cell-depleted T cells, or PBMCs provided the cDNA or gDNA that served as material.

In the authors' methods: Scientists estimated how many nucleated cells there were by amplifying reference gene primers. Sequenced by immunoSEQ multiplex PCR; TCRdb stores in-frame clones only, minus some. The D gene and trimming were derived from the DNA, and the V and J assignments and clone size from that table. The sample carries fewer than 250,000 clones, around 79% recorded once. There are 15 residues in the CDR3. With 2 bases clipped from V and 2 bases from J, the junction kept 4 bases outside the gene matches. Germline V gives CDR1 SGHAT, CDR2 FQNNGV. V is TRBV11-2 and J is TRBJ2-5; 8 bases fit TRBD1. The material sequenced was peripheral blood. This TCR came from a woman aged 50 to 60 with acute or convalescent COVID-19. CDR3 protein: CASSLNRGRQETQYF. In DNA, the CDR3 is TGTGCCAGCAGCTTAAACAGGGGGAGGCAAGAGACCCAGTACTTC. Drawing the rest from reference TRBV11-2 and TRBJ2-5, the complete variable domain is EAGVAQSPRYKIIEKRQSVAFWCNPISGHATLYWYQQILGQGPKLLIQFQNNGVVDDSQLPKDRFSAERLKGVDSTLKIQPAKLEDSAVYLCASSLNRGRQETQYFGPGTRLLVL.